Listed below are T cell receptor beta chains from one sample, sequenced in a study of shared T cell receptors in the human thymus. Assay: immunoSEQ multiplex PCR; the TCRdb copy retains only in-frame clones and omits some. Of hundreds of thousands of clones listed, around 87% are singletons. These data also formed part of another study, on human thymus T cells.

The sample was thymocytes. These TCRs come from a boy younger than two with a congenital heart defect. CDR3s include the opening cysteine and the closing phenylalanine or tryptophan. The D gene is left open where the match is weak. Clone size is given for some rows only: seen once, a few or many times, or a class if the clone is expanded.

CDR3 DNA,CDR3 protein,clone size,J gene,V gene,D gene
TGTGCCAGCAGCTCGAGACAGGGATCGGCTGGAAACACCATATATTTT,CASSSRQGSAGNTIYF,NA,TRBJ1-3,TRBV5-6,TRBD1
TGTGCCAGCAGCCCTCAGCGGGAGGGCCATGAGACCCAGTACTTC,CASSPQREGHETQYF,NA,TRBJ2-5,TRBV7-9,TRBD2
TGTGCCATCAGTGAGCCGATCTTGGGGAGGCCCGGGACAGGGTGGCTGAACACTGAAGCTTTCTTT,CAISEPILGRPGTGWLNTEAFF,NA,TRBJ1-1,TRBV10-3,TRBD1
TGCAGCGTTGTATCTCTCGAGGGTAATGAAAAACTGTTTTTT,CSVVSLEGNEKLFF,few,TRBJ1-4,TRBV29-1,NA
TGTGCCAGCAGTTTATGGCGGGGGGGCAGGACAGATACGCAGTATTTT,CASSLWRGGRTDTQYF,NA,TRBJ2-3,TRBV27,TRBD2
TGTGCCAGCAGTTCTAACAGACAGCGTAATAACTATGGCTACACCTTC,CASSSNRQRNNYGYTF,NA,TRBJ1-2,TRBV28,NA
TGTGCCAGCACGGGGGTTGCTGGAAACACCATATATTTT,CASTGVAGNTIYF,NA,TRBJ1-3,TRBV2,NA
TGTGCCTGGAGTGTACCCGAGAGCGACGAGCAGTACTTC,CAWSVPESDEQYF,NA,TRBJ2-7,TRBV30,NA
TGTGCCAGCAGTTCGGGACTAGCGGGAGTCTACGATGAGCAGTTCTTC,CASSSGLAGVYDEQFF,NA,TRBJ2-1,TRBV27,TRBD2
TGTGCCAGCAGCTTAAACCGACAGGGACCTGGGCGCAATGAGCAGTTCTTC,CASSLNRQGPGRNEQFF,NA,TRBJ2-1,TRBV5-6,TRBD1
TGTGCCAGCAGCTTAGAGTCGAGGGACAATCAAGAAGAGACCCAGTACTTC,CASSLESRDNQEETQYF,once,TRBJ2-5,TRBV7-9,NA
TGTGCCAGCAGCACCCAGCGGGACGGCACAGATACGCAGTATTTT,CASSTQRDGTDTQYF,NA,TRBJ2-3,TRBV9,TRBD2
TGCAGCGTTGCAGGACAGGGGTTAGGCTACGAGCAGTACTTC,CSVAGQGLGYEQYF,NA,TRBJ2-7,TRBV29-1,TRBD1
TGTGCCAGCAGTCCCGGACAGGGGTGGTACACCGGGGAGCTGTTTTTT,CASSPGQGWYTGELFF,once,TRBJ2-2,TRBV27,TRBD1
TGCGCCAGCAGCGGGACTAACAGCACAGATACGCAGTATTTT,CASSGTNSTDTQYF,NA,TRBJ2-3,TRBV4-3,TRBD2
TGCAGCGTTGTTGCAGGGACAGGGATCCACTATGGCTACACCTTC,CSVVAGTGIHYGYTF,NA,TRBJ1-2,TRBV29-1,TRBD1
TGTGCCAGCAGCTATCGGAAGGGGAAATACGAGCAGTACTTC,CASSYRKGKYEQYF,NA,TRBJ2-7,TRBV7-6,NA
TGTGCCAGCAAGGTAGCGGGAGGGCCCGGGGAGCTGTTTTTT,CASKVAGGPGELFF,NA,TRBJ2-2,TRBV2,TRBD2
TGTGCCAGCAGCGCACCGGGACTGGGGGTTTTTGGGGCCAACGTCCTGACTTTC,CASSAPGLGVFGANVLTF,NA,TRBJ2-6,TRBV9,NA
TGTGCCAGCAGCCCTCCAACTAATGAAAAACTGTTTTTT,CASSPPTNEKLFF,NA,TRBJ1-4,TRBV7-2,NA
TGTGCCAGCTCACCAGGTCAAGGACGGAGGGGGGAGCTGTTTTTT,CASSPGQGRRGELFF,NA,TRBJ2-2,TRBV18,NA
TGCGCCAGCAGCCAAGATTCGGGACAGGGGGCGAACTATGGCTACACCTTC,CASSQDSGQGANYGYTF,NA,TRBJ1-2,TRBV4-3,TRBD1
TGTGCCAGCAGCCAAGATTTTTTAGGGGCCGGTTTATACGAGCAGTACTTC,CASSQDFLGAGLYEQYF,NA,TRBJ2-7,TRBV14,NA
TGTGCTAGTGCCGAATTGCGGACTAGCCCACTCTTC,CASAELRTSPLF,once,TRBJ2-1,TRBV12-5,TRBD2
TGTGCCAGCAGTACAACCCGACTTGGTACACAAGAGACCCAGTACTTC,CASSTTRLGTQETQYF,NA,TRBJ2-5,TRBV28,NA
TGTGCCAGTAGGGAGGACAGGGGGCTTAGCAATCAGCCCCAGCATTTT,CASREDRGLSNQPQHF,NA,TRBJ1-5,TRBV19,TRBD1
TGCAGTGCTAGCACCGGGACAGGTTCGCTCTTC,CSASTGTGSLF,NA,TRBJ2-1,TRBV20-1,TRBD1
TGTGCCAGCAGCGGGAGACGGGCGAACACTGAAGCTTTCTTT,CASSGRRANTEAFF,once,TRBJ1-1,TRBV5-4,NA
TGTGCCAGTAGTCCCTCCGCTAGCGGGGGTTACGGGGAGCTGTTTTTT,CASSPSASGGYGELFF,NA,TRBJ2-2,TRBV19,TRBD2
TGTGCCAGCAGTGACTCGATCGGGAACAGGGAAGGCTACACCTTC,CASSDSIGNREGYTF,once,TRBJ1-2,TRBV6-4,NA
TGTGCCAGCAGTACCAGCAGGGATAATTCACCCCTCCACTTT,CASSTSRDNSPLHF,NA,TRBJ1-6,TRBV27,NA
TGTGCCAGCAGTGACTGGGCTGTTGACGGCTACACCTTC,CASSDWAVDGYTF,once,TRBJ1-2,TRBV25-1,NA
TGCAGCCCTCAGGGGGATGGCTACACCTTC,CSPQGDGYTF,NA,TRBJ1-2,TRBV20-1,TRBD1
TGTGCCAGCAGCCCTTCAGGACTAGCGGGGACCGAGCAGTACTTC,CASSPSGLAGTEQYF,NA,TRBJ2-7,TRBV7-9,TRBD2
TGTGCCAGCAACGCCGTCCAGGGACTCGGTCGGTACTTC,CASNAVQGLGRYF,NA,TRBJ2-5,TRBV6-6,NA
TGTGCCAGTAGTGGAGCAGTTGAGGCTTTCTTT,CASSGAVEAFF,few,TRBJ1-1,TRBV19,NA
TGTGCCATCAGTCAAACCTCAGGGTCCCCGAACACTGAAGCTTTCTTT,CAISQTSGSPNTEAFF,NA,TRBJ1-1,TRBV10-3,NA
TGTGCCAGCAGCATGGGCACTAGCGGGAGAAGGAAGTACTTC,CASSMGTSGRRKYF,once,TRBJ2-7,TRBV13,TRBD2
TGTGCCTCAGGACAGGGAGGGAATTCACCCCTCCACTTT,CASGQGGNSPLHF,NA,TRBJ1-6,TRBV30,TRBD1
TGTGCCAGCAGCTTAGTCCAGGGCAAGTCCTACGAGCAGTACTTC,CASSLVQGKSYEQYF,NA,TRBJ2-7,TRBV7-2,NA
TGTGCCAGCAGGTCAGGGGGTGAGACCGGGGAGCTGTTTTTT,CASRSGGETGELFF,once,TRBJ2-2,TRBV28,TRBD1
TGTGCCAGCAGCGGACCGGGACAGTACACCGGGGAGCTGTTTTTT,CASSGPGQYTGELFF,once,TRBJ2-2,TRBV13,TRBD1
TGCGCCAGCAGCCAAGCCGAGCCGGCGGGGCCCCCGGGCAATGAGCAGTTCTTC,CASSQAEPAGPPGNEQFF,NA,TRBJ2-1,TRBV4-3,NA
TGTGCCAGCAGCCTAGGGACAGATACTACGGAAGCTTTCTTT,CASSLGTDTTEAFF,NA,TRBJ1-1,TRBV5-6,TRBD1
TGTGCCAGCAGCCAAGAAGTCGAAACAGGGGGTAACGGGGAGCTGTTTTTT,CASSQEVETGGNGELFF,NA,TRBJ2-2,TRBV14,TRBD1
TGTGCCAGCAGCTTGGGGGGCCTATGGTTCGCTGAAGCTTTCTTT,CASSLGGLWFAEAFF,few,TRBJ1-1,TRBV5-6,NA